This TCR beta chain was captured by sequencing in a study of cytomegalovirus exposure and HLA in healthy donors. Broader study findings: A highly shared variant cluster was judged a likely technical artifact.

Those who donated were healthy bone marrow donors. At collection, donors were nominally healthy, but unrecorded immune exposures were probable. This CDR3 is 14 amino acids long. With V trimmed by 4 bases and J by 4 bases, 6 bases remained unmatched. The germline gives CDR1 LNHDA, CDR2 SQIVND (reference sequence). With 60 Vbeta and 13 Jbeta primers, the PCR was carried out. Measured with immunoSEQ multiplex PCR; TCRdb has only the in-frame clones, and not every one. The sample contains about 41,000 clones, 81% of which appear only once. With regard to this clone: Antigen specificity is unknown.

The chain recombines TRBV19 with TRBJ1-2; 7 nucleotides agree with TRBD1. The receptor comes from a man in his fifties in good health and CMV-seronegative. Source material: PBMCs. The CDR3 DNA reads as TGTGCCAGTAGTACCTCCGGGACAGTCTATGGCTACACCTTC. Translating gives CASSTSGTVYGYTF.